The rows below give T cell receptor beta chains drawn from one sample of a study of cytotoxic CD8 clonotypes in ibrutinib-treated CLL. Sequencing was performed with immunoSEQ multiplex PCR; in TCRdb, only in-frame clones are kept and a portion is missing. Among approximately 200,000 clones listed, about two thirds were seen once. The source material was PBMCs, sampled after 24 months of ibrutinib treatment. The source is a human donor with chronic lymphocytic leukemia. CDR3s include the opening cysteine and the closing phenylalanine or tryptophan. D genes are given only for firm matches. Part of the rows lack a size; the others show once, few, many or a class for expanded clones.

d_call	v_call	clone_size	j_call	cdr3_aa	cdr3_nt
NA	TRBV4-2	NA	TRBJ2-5	CASSQAGVEETQYF	TGTGCCAGCAGCCAAGCTGGGGTAGAAGAGACCCAGTACTTC
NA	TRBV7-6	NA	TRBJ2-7	CASSLVGPPVVSYEQYF	TGTGCCAGCAGCTTAGTCGGGCCGCCGGTTGTCTCCTACGAGCAGTACTTC
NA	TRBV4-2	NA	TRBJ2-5	CASSQDSSYQQYF	TGTGCCAGCAGCCAAGATTCGAGTTATCAGCAGTACTTC
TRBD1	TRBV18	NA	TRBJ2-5	CASSTPDRSHQETQYF	TGTGCCAGCTCAACCCCGGACAGGAGCCATCAAGAGACCCAGTACTTC
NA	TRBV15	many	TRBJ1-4	CASGPNEKLFF	TGTGCCAGCGGGCCTAATGAAAAACTGTTTTTT
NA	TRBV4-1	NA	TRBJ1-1	CASSQTVRGNTEAFF	TGCGCCAGCAGCCAAACTGTCAGGGGAAACACTGAAGCTTTCTTT
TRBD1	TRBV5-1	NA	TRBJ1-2	CASSLEGQGLYGYTF	TGCGCCAGCAGCTTGGAGGGACAGGGATTATATGGCTACACCTTC
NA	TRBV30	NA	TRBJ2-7	CAWSKGPRYEQYF	TGTGCCTGGAGTAAAGGTCCCAGGTACGAGCAGTACTTC
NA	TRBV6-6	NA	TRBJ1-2	CASSYPDFRGYGYTF	TGTGCCAGCAGTTATCCCGACTTCCGAGGGTATGGCTACACCTTC
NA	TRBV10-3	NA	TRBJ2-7	CAISEMVGGYEQYF	TGTGCCATCAGTGAGATGGTAGGGGGCTACGAGCAGTACTTC